The 24 T cell receptor beta chains below were found in one sample sequenced in a study of CD8+ T cells in alopecia areata. Stated treatment: oral pan-JAK inhibitor, 5-10 mg twice daily. Extraction and reverse transcription of RNA yielded cDNA as the sequencing template. TCRdb keeps only in-frame clones here, not all; method: immunoSEQ multiplex PCR. Of 200,000 to 250,000 clones in the sample, around 65% were seen once. Sample: CD4+ T cells sorted from blood, taken at week 4, from a patient treated with tofacitinib. The receptor set was obtained from a human donor with alopecia areata.

The chain is built from TRBV5-4 and TRBJ1-3, with D unresolved. Germline-derived CDR1 and CDR2 are SGHNT and YYREEE (reference sequence). V lost 2 bases to trimming and J lost 7 bases, with 19 bases between them. The length of the CDR3 is 16 residues. The CDR3 nucleotides are TGTGCCAGCAGCTTATCGTCCGGCCGTGCGGGGAACACCATATATTTT. This sequence encodes CASSLSSGRAGNTIYF.

The rearrangement links TRBV19 to TRBJ1-1; D gene unclear. Deletions cut 3 bases from V and 1 base from J, with 6 bases between. There are 13 residues in the CDR3. CDR1 is LNHDA and CDR2 is SQIVND in the germline V gene (reference sequence). This chain's CDR3 is CASSITWNTEAFF. The DNA for the CDR3 is TGTGCCAGTAGTATTACGTGGAACACTGAAGCTTTCTTT.

The DNA of the CDR3 is TGCGCCAGCAGCCAACAGCTCAAGGGACGATACAATGAGCAGTTCTTC. Amino acid sequence: CASSQQLKGRYNEQFF. The J gene is TRBJ2-1, the V gene TRBV4-3; tentatively, D is TRBD1 or TRBD2 (5 bases each). The germline V gene has CDR1 LGHNA and CDR2 YSLEER. V was trimmed by 2 bases and J by 4 bases, leaving 15 bases between them. This CDR3 is built from 16 residues.

This rearrangement joins TRBV18 to TRBJ1-5, with a possible D match to TRBD1 (6 bases). Germline loops: CDR1 KGHSH, CDR2 LQKENI. The CDR3 is 13 residues long. The ends were cut back, 9 bases at V and 3 bases at J, with 12 bases in the middle. DNA for the CDR3: TGTGCCAGTAGGACAGCCGTCAATCAGCCCCAGCATTTT. Protein sequence: CASRTAVNQPQHF.

The genes are TRBV2 and TRBJ2-3; D is tentatively TRBD1 or TRBD2 (5 bases each). V was cut by 7 bases and J by 0 bases, with 17 bases left in between. The germline CDR1 and CDR2 sequences are SNHLY and FYNNEI. This CDR3 contains 16 residues. The DNA for the CDR3 is TGTGCCAGCACCGAAGGGACGTGGGCTAGCACAGATACGCAGTATTTT. Translating it yields CASTEGTWASTDTQYF.

The J gene is TRBJ2-7, the V gene TRBV2; 8 nucleotides line up with TRBD2. This CDR3 region has 13 residues. Germline V gene data show CDR1 as SNHLY and CDR2 as FYNNEI. After removal of 10 bases from V and 0 bases from J, the junction contained 5 bases not matched to a gene. Here the CDR3 reads CANLAGNSYEQYF. The CDR3 DNA reads as TGTGCCAACTTAGCGGGGAACTCCTACGAGCAGTACTTC. Based on the CDR3 plus reference TRBV2 and TRBJ2-7, the full variable domain is EPEVTQTPSHQVTQMGQEVILRCVPISNHLYFYWYRQILGQKVEFLVSFYNNEISEKSEIFDDQFSVERPDGSNFTLKIRSTKLEDSAMYFCANLAGNSYEQYFGPGTRLTVT.

This rearrangement joins TRBV29-1 to TRBJ1-2, with no clear D. The V gene's germline CDR1 is SQVTM and CDR2 ANQGSEA. The CDR3 covers 11 residues. Deletions cut 2 bases from V and 4 bases from J, with 5 bases between. The CDR3 bases are TGCAGCGTTGAACCCACCTATGGCTACACCTTC. It is translated as CSVEPTYGYTF.

The chain has TRBV11-3 and TRBJ1-6; D is perhaps TRBD1 (6 bases). This CDR3 spans 11 amino acids. Germline V lookup: CDR1 SGHNT, CDR2 YENEEA. The V end lost 5 bases, the J end lost 15 bases, and 11 bases lay between the germline ends. CDR3 sequence reads: CASSRGGGLHF. The CDR3 coding sequence is TGTGCCAGCAGCCGGGGGGGCGGCCTCCACTTT.

The chain recombines TRBV6-5 with TRBJ2-3; TRBD2 matches 11 bases. Trimming removed 2 bases from V and 6 bases from J; junction bases left unmatched: 7. From germline, CDR1 is MNHEY and CDR2 SVGAGI. The length of the CDR3 is 16 residues. The CDR3 reads CASSYVSGGARDTQYF. The DNA for the CDR3 is TGTGCCAGCAGTTACGTTAGCGGGGGGGCTCGGGATACGCAGTATTTT.

The gene calls are TRBV9 and TRBJ2-3; possible D gene TRBD2, 6 bases. V lost 0 bases, J lost 2 bases, and 10 bases lay in between. The CDR3 has 15 amino acids. Germline V CDR1 and CDR2: SGDLS, YYNGEE. As DNA, the CDR3 is TGTGCCAGCAGCGTAGCGGCGGGGTTCACAGATACGCAGTATTTT. The encoded protein is CASSVAAGFTDTQYF. Filled out from reference TRBV9 and TRBJ2-3, the complete variable domain reads DSGVTQTPKHLITATGQRVTLRCSPRSGDLSVYWYQQSLDQGLQFLIQYYNGEERAKGNILERFSAQQFPDLHSELNLSSLELGDSALYFCASSVAAGFTDTQYFGPGTRLTVL.

This clone was seen once. The V gene is TRBV30, the J gene TRBJ2-1, with 8 bases identical to TRBD2. Trimming at V came to 2 bases and at J to 0 bases, leaving 6 bases not matched to a gene. The CDR3 runs 16 residues. Germline V gene sequence: CDR1 GTSNPN, CDR2 SVGIG (reference sequence). DNA for the CDR3: TGTGCCTGGAGTATCCTGGCGGGGGGCTCCTACAATGAGCAGTTCTTC. Translated, it gives CAWSILAGGSYNEQFF.

V is TRBV4-1 and J is TRBJ2-1; D uncertain. CDR3 length: 14 amino acids. V was shortened by 1 base and J by 8 bases, with 12 bases between the two germline ends. Germline V lookup: CDR1 MGHRA, CDR2 YSYEKL. The CDR3 sequence: CASSQVQVIDEQFF. The CDR3 region has the DNA TGCGCCAGCAGCCAAGTTCAAGTAATCGATGAGCAGTTCTTC.

This clone occurred a few times. In the same sample, other DNA sequences code for this CDR3. V gene TRBV5-4 combines with J gene TRBJ2-5; 7 bases are a match to TRBD1. The CDR3 spans 14 residues. V lost 4 bases, J lost 1 base, and 4 bases stayed unmatched. Looked up from germline, CDR1 is SGHNT and CDR2 is YYREEE (reference sequence). CDR3 nucleotide sequence: TGTGCCAGCAGCAGTAGACAGGGCCAAGAGACCCAGTACTTC. Translated: CASSSRQGQETQYF.

The chain combines TRBV5-6 with TRBJ2-5; 8 bases are a match to TRBD1. CDR1 SGHDT and CDR2 YYEEEE come from the germline V gene. This CDR3 comprises 15 residues. V was pared by 4 bases and J by 2 bases, with 7 bases of the junction left unmatched. The CDR3 here is CASSASGQGQETQYF. The CDR3 nucleotides read TGTGCCAGCAGCGCCTCCGGACAGGGACAAGAGACCCAGTACTTC.

The chain is built from TRBV27 and TRBJ2-5; 13 bases align to TRBD2. After removal of 4 bases from V and 5 bases from J, the junction contained 4 bases not matched to a gene. Germline values: CDR1 MNHEY, CDR2 SMNVEV (reference sequence). The CDR3 sequence is 15 residues long. The CDR3 protein is CASSSGTSGMETQYF. The CDR3 DNA reads as TGTGCCAGCAGTTCCGGGACTAGCGGGATGGAGACCCAGTACTTC.

The genes are TRBV7-2 and TRBJ1-4; 7 nucleotides match TRBD1. CDR1 is SGHTA, CDR2 FQGNSA, per germline. The CDR3 is 14 amino acids. With 4 bases clipped from V and 5 bases from J, the junction kept 4 bases outside the gene matches. The CDR3 spells CASSSTGSNEKLFF. CDR3 DNA sequence: TGTGCCAGCAGCTCGACAGGGTCGAATGAAAAACTGTTTTTT.

J is TRBJ1-3 and V is TRBV2; TRBD1 aligns across 8 bases. CDR3 size: 15 residues. The J segment lost 0 bases and the V segment lost 5 bases, leaving 3 bases of the junction unmatched. The germline CDR1 and CDR2 sequences are SNHLY and FYNNEI. CDR3 sequence: CASSRDRRSGNTIYF. The CDR3 DNA follows: TGTGCCAGCAGTCGGGACAGGCGCTCTGGAAACACCATATATTTT.

The rearrangement uses TRBV4-1 and TRBJ2-7; 10 bases are shared with TRBD2. The V and J ends lost 1 base and 0 bases, in that order; junction bases with no gene match: 3. CDR3 length equals 16 residues. Germline CDR1 and CDR2: MGHRA and YSYEKL. The CDR3 sequence is CASSQGSGGISYEQYF. In DNA, the CDR3 is TGCGCCAGCAGCCAAGGTAGCGGGGGGATCTCCTACGAGCAGTACTTC.

The chain links TRBV7-2 to TRBJ2-7, with 11 positions matching TRBD2. The V segment lost 11 bases and the J segment 5 bases; nucleotides outside the gene matches: 11. The CDR3 runs 14 residues. Per the germline V gene, CDR1 is SGHTA and CDR2 is FQGNSA. CDR3 DNA: TGTGCCGAAAGCTCCCTAGCGGGGGGCAACGAGCAGTACTTC. Translating gives CAESSLAGGNEQYF.

The J gene is TRBJ1-5, the V gene TRBV6-1; D unclear. The CDR3 covers 14 residues. Deletions cut 8 bases from V and 0 bases from J, with 11 bases between. Germline values: CDR1 MNHNS, CDR2 SASEGT. This chain's CDR3 is CASVEPYSNQPQHF. In nucleotides, the CDR3 is TGTGCCAGCGTGGAGCCTTATAGCAATCAGCCCCAGCATTTT.

The chain couples TRBV25-1 to TRBJ1-1; 8 nucleotides match TRBD1. J gave up 4 bases and V 3 bases, and 4 bases lay outside the gene matches. Germline values: CDR1 MGHDK, CDR2 SYGVNS. The CDR3 extends over 14 amino acids. The CDR3 sequence: CASSDPGQVTEAFF. The CDR3, as DNA: TGTGCCAGCAGTGACCCGGGACAGGTCACTGAAGCTTTCTTT.

This clone was seen more than once but under ten times. This chain connects TRBV7-8 to TRBJ1-2; no reliable D call. V gave up 1 base and J gave up 1 base, with 16 bases separating them. This CDR3 region has 17 residues. Germline CDR1 SGHVS, CDR2 FQNEAQ. CDR3 nucleotide sequence: TGTGCCAGCAGCTTAGGAAGAAGGAAGGGCAGTAACTATGGCTACACCTTC. As protein: CASSLGRRKGSNYGYTF.

The chain uses TRBV4-1 and TRBJ2-7, with 11 positions matching TRBD2. The CDR3 is made up of 16 amino acids. After removal of 3 bases from V and 0 bases from J, the junction contained 4 bases not matched to a gene. CDR1 MGHRA and CDR2 YSYEKL come from the germline V gene. The chain's CDR3 is CASSQGGLAGSYEQYF. CDR3 nucleotide sequence: TGCGCCAGCAGCCAGGGAGGACTAGCGGGCTCCTACGAGCAGTACTTC.

This clone appeared a few times. The chain couples TRBV29-1 to TRBJ2-3; D remains unclear. With 3 bases removed from V and 0 bases from J, the gap between germline ends came to 4 bases. Germline V lookup: CDR1 SQVTM, CDR2 ANQGSEA. This CDR3 contains 12 residues. This CDR3 reads CSVDPSTDTQYF. The CDR3 DNA sequence: TGCAGCGTTGACCCTAGCACAGATACGCAGTATTTT.